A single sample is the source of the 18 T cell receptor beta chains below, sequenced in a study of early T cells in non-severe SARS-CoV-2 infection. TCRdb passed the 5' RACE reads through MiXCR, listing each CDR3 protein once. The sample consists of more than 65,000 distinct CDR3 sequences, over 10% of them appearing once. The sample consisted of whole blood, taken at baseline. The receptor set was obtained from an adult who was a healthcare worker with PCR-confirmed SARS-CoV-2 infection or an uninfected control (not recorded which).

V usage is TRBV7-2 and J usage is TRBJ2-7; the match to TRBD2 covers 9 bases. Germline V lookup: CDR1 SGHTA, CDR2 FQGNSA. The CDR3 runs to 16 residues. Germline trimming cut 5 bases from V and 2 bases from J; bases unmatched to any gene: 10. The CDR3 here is CASSVSGTSRAYEQYF. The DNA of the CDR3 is TGTGCCAGCAGCGTTTCCGGGACTAGCAGGGCCTACGAGCAGTACTTC.

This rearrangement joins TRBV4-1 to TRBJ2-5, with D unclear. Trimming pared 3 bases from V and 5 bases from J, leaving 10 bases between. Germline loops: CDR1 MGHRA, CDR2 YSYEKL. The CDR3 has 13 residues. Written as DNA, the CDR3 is TGCGCCAGCAGCCAGGTGATGGCCGAGACCCAGTACTTC. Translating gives CASSQVMAETQYF.

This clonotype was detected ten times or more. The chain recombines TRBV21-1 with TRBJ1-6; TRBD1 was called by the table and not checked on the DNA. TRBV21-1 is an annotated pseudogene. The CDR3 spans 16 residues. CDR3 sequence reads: CASSNIPGPYNSPLHF. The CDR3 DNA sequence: TGTGCCAGCAGTAATATTCCGGGACCTTATAATTCACCCCTCCACTTT.

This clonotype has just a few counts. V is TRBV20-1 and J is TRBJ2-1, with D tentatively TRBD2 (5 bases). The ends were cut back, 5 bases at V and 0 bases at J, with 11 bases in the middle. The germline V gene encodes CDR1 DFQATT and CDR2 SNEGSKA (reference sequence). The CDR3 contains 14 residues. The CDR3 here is CSALDYSSYNEQFF. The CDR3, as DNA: TGCAGTGCTCTCGACTACAGCTCCTACAATGAGCAGTTCTTC.

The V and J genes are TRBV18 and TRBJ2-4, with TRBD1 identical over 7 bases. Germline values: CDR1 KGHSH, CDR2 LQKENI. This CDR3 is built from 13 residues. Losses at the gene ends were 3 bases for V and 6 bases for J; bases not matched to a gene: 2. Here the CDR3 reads CASSPGQLNIQYF. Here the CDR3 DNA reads TGTGCCAGCTCACCGGGACAGCTAAACATTCAGTACTTC.

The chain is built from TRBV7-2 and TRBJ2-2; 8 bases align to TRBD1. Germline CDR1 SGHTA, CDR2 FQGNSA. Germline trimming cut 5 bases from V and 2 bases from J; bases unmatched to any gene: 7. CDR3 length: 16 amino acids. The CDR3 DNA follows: TGTGCCAGCAGCCACAGGGGGACAGTCAACACCGGGGAGCTGTTTTTT. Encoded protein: CASSHRGTVNTGELFF.

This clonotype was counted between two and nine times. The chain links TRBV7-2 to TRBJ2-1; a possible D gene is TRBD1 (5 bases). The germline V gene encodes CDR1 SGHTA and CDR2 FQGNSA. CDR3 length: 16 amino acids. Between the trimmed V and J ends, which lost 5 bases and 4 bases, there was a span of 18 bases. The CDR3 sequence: CASSGRGSHGYNEQFF. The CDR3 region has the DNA TGTGCCAGCAGCGGTAGGGGCAGCCATGGGTACAATGAGCAGTTCTTC. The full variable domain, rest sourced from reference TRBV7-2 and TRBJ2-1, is GAGVSQSPSNKVTEKGKDVELRCDPISGHTALYWYRQSLGQGLEFLIYFQGNSAPDKSGLPSDRFSAERTGGSVSTLTIQRTQQEDSAVYLCASSGRGSHGYNEQFFGPGTRLTVL.

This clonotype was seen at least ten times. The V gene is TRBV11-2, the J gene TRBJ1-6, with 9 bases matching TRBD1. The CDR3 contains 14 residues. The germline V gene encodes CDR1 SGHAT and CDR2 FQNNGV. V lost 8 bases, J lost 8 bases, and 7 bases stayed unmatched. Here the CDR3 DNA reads TGTGCCAGCTCGGGACAGGGCAACGATTCACCCCTCCACTTT. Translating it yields CASSGQGNDSPLHF.

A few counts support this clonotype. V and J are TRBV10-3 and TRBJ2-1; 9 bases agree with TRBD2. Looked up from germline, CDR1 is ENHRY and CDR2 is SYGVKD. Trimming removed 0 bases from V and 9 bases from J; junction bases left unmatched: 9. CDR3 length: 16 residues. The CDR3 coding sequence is TGTGCCATCAGTGAGTCTGGGACTAGCCCCACGAGTGAGCAGTTCTTC. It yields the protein CAISESGTSPTSEQFF.

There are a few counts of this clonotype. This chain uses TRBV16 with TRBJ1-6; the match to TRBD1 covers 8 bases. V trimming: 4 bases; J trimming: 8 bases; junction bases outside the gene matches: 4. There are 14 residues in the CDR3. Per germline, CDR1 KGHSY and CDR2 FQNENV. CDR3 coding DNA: TGTGCCAGCAGCCCCGGACAGGGCTATTCACCCCTCCACTTT. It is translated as CASSPGQGYSPLHF.

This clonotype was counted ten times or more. The CDR3 sequence: CASSRQGGYNQPQHF. The CDR3 coding sequence is TGTGCCAGCAGCCGACAGGGGGGGTATAATCAGCCCCAGCATTTT. The chain uses TRBV7-2 and TRBJ1-5; 9 positions match TRBD1. The CDR3 contains 15 residues. Germline CDR1 is SGHTA and CDR2 is FQGNSA. Trimming cost V 5 bases and J 4 bases; bases outside gene matches: 6. The full variable domain, in which reference TRBV7-2 and TRBJ1-5 provide the parts outside the CDR3, is GAGVSQSPSNKVTEKGKDVELRCDPISGHTALYWYRQSLGQGLEFLIYFQGNSAPDKSGLPSDRFSAERTGGSVSTLTIQRTQQEDSAVYLCASSRQGGYNQPQHFGDGTRLSIL.

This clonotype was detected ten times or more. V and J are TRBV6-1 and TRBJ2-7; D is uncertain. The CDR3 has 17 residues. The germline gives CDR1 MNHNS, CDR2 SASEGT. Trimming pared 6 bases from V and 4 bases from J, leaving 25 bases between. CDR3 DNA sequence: TGTGCCAGCAGGGGCGACGGTAATGCGGCCGTAAGGTACGAGCAGTACTTC. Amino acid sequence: CASRGDGNAAVRYEQYF.

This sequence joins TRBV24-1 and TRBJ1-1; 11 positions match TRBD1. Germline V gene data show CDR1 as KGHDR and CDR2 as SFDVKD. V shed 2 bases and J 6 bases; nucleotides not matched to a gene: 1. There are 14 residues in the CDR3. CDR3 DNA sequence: TGTGCCACCAGTGATTCGGGACAGGGGGCTGAAGCTTTCTTT. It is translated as CATSDSGQGAEAFF.

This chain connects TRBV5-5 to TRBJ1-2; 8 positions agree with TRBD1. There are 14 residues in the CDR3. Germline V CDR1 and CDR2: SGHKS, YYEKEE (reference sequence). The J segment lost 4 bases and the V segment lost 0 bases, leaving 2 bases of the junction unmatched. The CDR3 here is CASSLGQGFYGYTF. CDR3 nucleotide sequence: TGTGCCAGCAGCTTGGGACAGGGGTTCTATGGCTACACCTTC.

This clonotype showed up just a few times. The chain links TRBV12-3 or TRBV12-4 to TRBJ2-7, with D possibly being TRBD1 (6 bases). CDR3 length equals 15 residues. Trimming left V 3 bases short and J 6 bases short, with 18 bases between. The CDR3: CASSFQTDWGPEQYF. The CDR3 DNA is TGTGCCAGCAGTTTTCAGACCGACTGGGGGCCCGAGCAGTACTTC.

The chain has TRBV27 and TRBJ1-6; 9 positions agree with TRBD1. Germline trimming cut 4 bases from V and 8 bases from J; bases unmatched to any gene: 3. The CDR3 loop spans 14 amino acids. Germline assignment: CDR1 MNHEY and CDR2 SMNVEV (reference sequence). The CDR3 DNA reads TGTGCCAGCAGTTCCGGGACAGGGTATTCACCCCTCCACTTT. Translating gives CASSSGTGYSPLHF.

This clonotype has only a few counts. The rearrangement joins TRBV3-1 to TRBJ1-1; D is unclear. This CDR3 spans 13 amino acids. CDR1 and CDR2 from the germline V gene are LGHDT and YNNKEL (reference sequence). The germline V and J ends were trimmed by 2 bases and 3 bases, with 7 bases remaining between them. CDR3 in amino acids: CASSQLGDTEAFF. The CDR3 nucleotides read TGTGCCAGCAGCCAACTCGGCGACACTGAAGCTTTCTTT.

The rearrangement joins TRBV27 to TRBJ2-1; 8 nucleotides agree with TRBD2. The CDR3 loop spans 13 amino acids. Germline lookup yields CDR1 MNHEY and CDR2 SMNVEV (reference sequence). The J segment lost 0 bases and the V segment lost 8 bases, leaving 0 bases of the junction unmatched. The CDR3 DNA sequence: TGTGCCAGCGCGGGGGGCTCCTACAATGAGCAGTTCTTC. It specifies CASAGGSYNEQFF.